The 30 T cell receptor beta chains below all came from one sample that was sequenced in a study of T cell changes during pregnancy in multiple sclerosis. Using immunoSEQ multiplex PCR, the repertoire was profiled, and TCRdb retains in-frame clones only, with some absent. Of approximately 47,000 clones in the sample, about 90% are singletons; the top ten hold 1.5% to 2%. The sample in question was peripheral blood, obtained in the first trimester of pregnancy. These receptors originate from a female donor with multiple sclerosis, enrolled in a pregnancy study.

The chain couples TRBV4-2 to TRBJ1-4; 8 positions agree with TRBD1. The CDR3 runs to 16 residues. Germline CDR1 reads LGHNA; CDR2 reads YNFKEQ. The trim removed 3 bases at V and 6 bases at J, leaving 9 bases unmatched. CDR3 coding DNA: TGTGCCAGCAGCCACTCCCCGGACAGGGATTATGAAAAACTGTTTTTT. This encodes CASSHSPDRDYEKLFF.

The CDR3 DNA is TGTGCCAGCCCTTCTTTCCGGGGAGACAGGAGCTCCTACGAGCAGTACTTC. Its translation: CASPSFRGDRSSYEQYF. The rearrangement uses TRBV25-1 and TRBJ2-7, with D perhaps matching TRBD1 (6 bases). Trimming left V 8 bases short and J 0 bases short, with 23 bases between. The germline gives CDR1 MGHDK, CDR2 SYGVNS. The CDR3 sequence is 17 residues long.

The chain carries TRBV5-5 and TRBJ1-6; the D gene is possibly TRBD1 (6 bases). Trimming shortened V by 0 bases and J by 8 bases, and 21 bases separated the two germline ends. In germline, CDR1 is SGHKS, CDR2 YYEKEE (reference sequence). This CDR3 has 18 residues. In DNA, the CDR3 is TGTGCCAGCAGCTTGGTCTCCGCAACAACAGGGATTTATTCACCCCTCCACTTT. This codes for CASSLVSATTGIYSPLHF. Variable domain in full (rest from reference TRBV5-5 and TRBJ1-6): DAGVTQSPTHLIKTRGQQVTLRCSPISGHKSVSWYQQVLGQGPQFIFQYYEKEERGRGNFPDRFSARQFPNYSSELNVNALLLGDSALYLCASSLVSATTGIYSPLHFGNGTRLTVT.

V is TRBV6-4 and J is TRBJ1-5; D possibly corresponds to TRBD1 (5 bases). Looked up from germline, CDR1 is MRHNA and CDR2 is SNTAGT. The V and J ends lost 10 bases and 7 bases respectively, with 23 bases between them. There are 15 residues in the CDR3. The CDR3 region has the DNA TGTGCCACCTTTGGGCAGGGATTGCTTGGGCAGCCCCAGCATTTT. Protein sequence: CATFGQGLLGQPQHF.

The chain uses TRBV19 and TRBJ1-5; no clear D. CDR3 length: 14 amino acids. V lost 6 bases to trimming and J lost 3 bases, with 12 bases between them. CDR1 is LNHDA and CDR2 is SQIVND in the germline V gene (reference sequence). CDR3 residues: CASSLTIYNQPQHF. In nucleotides, the CDR3 is TGTGCCAGTAGCCTGACTATCTACAATCAGCCCCAGCATTTT.

The J gene is TRBJ1-2, the V gene TRBV18; a possible D gene is TRBD1 (5 bases). With 0 bases removed from V and 3 bases from J, the gap between germline ends came to 11 bases. CDR1 is KGHSH, CDR2 LQKENI, per germline. CDR3 length equals 15 residues. CDR3 region: CASSPPLGGDYGYTF. The CDR3 bases are TGTGCCAGCTCACCACCGCTTGGGGGGGACTATGGCTACACCTTC. The variable domain in full, with the rest retrieved from reference TRBV18 and TRBJ1-2, is NAGVMQNPRHLVRRRGQEARLRCSPMKGHSHVYWYRQLPEEGLKFMVYLQKENIIDESGMPKERFSAEFPKEGPSILRIQQVVRGDSAAYFCASSPPLGGDYGYTFGSGTRLTVV.

V and J are TRBV19 and TRBJ2-5, with 7 bases that match TRBD2. This CDR3 contains 15 residues. After removal of 3 bases from V and 4 bases from J, the junction contained 8 bases not matched to a gene. Germline CDR1 LNHDA, CDR2 SQIVND (reference sequence). CDR3 loop: CASSIRAGEGETQYF. In DNA form, the CDR3 reads TGTGCCAGTAGTATCCGGGCCGGGGAGGGAGAGACCCAGTACTTC. Drawing the rest from reference TRBV19 and TRBJ2-5, the complete variable domain is DGGITQSPKYLFRKEGQNVTLSCEQNLNHDAMYWYRQDPGQGLRLIYYSQIVNDFQKGDIAEGYSVSREKKESFPLTVTSAQKNPTAFYLCASSIRAGEGETQYFGPGTRLLVL.

The gene calls are TRBV9 and TRBJ2-2; weak D call: TRBD2 (5 bases). Germline values: CDR1 SGDLS, CDR2 YYNGEE. The CDR3 is 15 residues long. V was trimmed by 1 base and J by 4 bases, leaving 11 bases between them. The CDR3 DNA follows: TGTGCCAGCAGCGTAACCGGGGTCTCCACCGGGGAGCTGTTTTTT. Its translation is CASSVTGVSTGELFF.

This clone was counted a few times. The V and J genes are TRBV15 and TRBJ1-5; the D gene is possibly TRBD1 (6 bases). Germline CDR1 LNHNV, CDR2 YYDKDF (reference sequence). There are 14 residues in the CDR3. With 8 bases removed from V and 0 bases from J, the gap between germline ends came to 11 bases. The CDR3 sequence: CATEEQGSNQPQHF. For the CDR3, the DNA is TGTGCCACCGAAGAACAGGGTAGCAATCAGCCCCAGCATTTT. The variable domain in full, completed from reference TRBV15 and TRBJ1-5, reads DAMVIQNPRYQVTQFGKPVTLSCSQTLNHNVMYWYQQKSSQAPKLLFHYYDKDFNNEADTPDNFQSRRPNTSFCFLDIRSPGLGDTAMYLCATEEQGSNQPQHFGDGTRLSIL.

The chain carries TRBV29-1 and TRBJ2-5, with D possibly matching TRBD2 (6 bases). CDR3 length equals 12 residues. V lost 8 bases and J 2 bases, leaving 12 bases between the germline ends. The V gene's germline CDR1 is SQVTM and CDR2 ANQGSEA. CDR3 DNA sequence: TGCAGCATTACCGGGACTCAAGAGACCCAGTACTTC. Amino acids: CSITGTQETQYF.

This chain joins TRBV6-5 and TRBJ1-2, with 7 positions matching TRBD1. Germline CDR1 is MNHEY and CDR2 is SVGAGI. The CDR3 covers 13 residues. J lost 4 bases, V lost 5 bases, and 4 bases had no gene match. The CDR3 coding sequence is TGTGCCAGCAGTCTGGGACAGTTCTATGGCTACACCTTC. This gives the protein CASSLGQFYGYTF.

This chain uses TRBV19 with TRBJ2-2; 10 bases are a match to TRBD1. V gave up 7 bases and J gave up 2 bases; unmatched junction bases: 4. CDR3 length equals 15 residues. Per the germline V gene, CDR1 is LNHDA and CDR2 is SQIVND (reference sequence). The CDR3 coding sequence is TGTGCCAGTACCCGGACAGGGGGTAACACCGGGGAGCTGTTTTTT. This sequence encodes CASTRTGGNTGELFF.

This chain joins TRBV5-1 and TRBJ2-7; tentatively, D is TRBD2 (6 bases). CDR1 SGHRS and CDR2 YFSETQ come from the germline V gene. The CDR3 sequence is 15 residues long. V lost 2 bases and J 3 bases, leaving 15 bases between the germline ends. In DNA form, the CDR3 reads TGCGCCAGCAGCTTCAATCGGGGGAGAAACTACGAGCAGTACTTC. Its translation: CASSFNRGRNYEQYF.

The chain carries TRBV4-3 and TRBJ2-5, with unresolved D. The V and J ends lost 3 bases and 8 bases respectively, with 19 bases between them. CDR3 length: 15 residues. Germline CDR1 reads LGHNA; CDR2 reads YSLEER. The CDR3 nucleotides read TGCGCCAGCAGCCACGGCCCAGCGCAGTCTGTTACCCAGTACTTC. Translation gives CASSHGPAQSVTQYF.

The chain employs TRBV18 and TRBJ2-7; weak D call: TRBD1 (5 bases). The CDR3 consists of 12 residues. The V and J ends lost 4 bases and 3 bases respectively, with 7 bases between them. Germline V gene data show CDR1 as KGHSH and CDR2 as LQKENI. CDR3 sequence reads: CASSQGFYEQYF. The CDR3 DNA reads as TGTGCCAGCTCACAGGGGTTCTACGAGCAGTACTTC.

This rearrangement joins TRBV7-2 to TRBJ2-7; 7 nucleotides line up with TRBD1. The CDR3 covers 16 residues. Looked up from germline, CDR1 is SGHTA and CDR2 is FQGNSA. The J segment lost 0 bases and the V segment lost 5 bases, leaving 10 bases of the junction unmatched. CDR3 region: CASSPRGGSRSYEQYF. The DNA for the CDR3 is TGTGCCAGCAGCCCACGAGGGGGCAGCCGCTCCTACGAGCAGTACTTC.

Written as DNA, the CDR3 is TGCAGCGTACTACAGGGTTGGAATTCACCCCTCCACTTT. Its protein is CSVLQGWNSPLHF. V and J are TRBV29-1 and TRBJ1-6, with a weak D call TRBD1 (6 bases). The V and J ends lost 6 bases and 7 bases respectively, with 13 bases between them. The CDR3 extends over 13 amino acids. Per germline, CDR1 SQVTM and CDR2 ANQGSEA.

The chain combines TRBV18 with TRBJ2-1; TRBD2 might be the D (5 bases). The CDR3 extends over 15 amino acids. The germline CDR1 and CDR2 sequences are KGHSH and LQKENI. Between the trimmed V and J ends, which lost 2 bases and 4 bases, there was a span of 12 bases. In DNA form, the CDR3 reads TGTGCCAGCTCACCAGTAGGAGGCGGGTACAATGAGCAGTTCTTC. This sequence encodes CASSPVGGGYNEQFF.

V usage is TRBV30 and J usage is TRBJ1-5; 11 bases are shared with TRBD1. The V gene end was trimmed by 3 bases and the J gene end by 7 bases; junction bases not matched to a gene: 8. CDR3 size: 15 residues. The germline V gene encodes CDR1 GTSNPN and CDR2 SVGIG (reference sequence). This CDR3 is CAWSSGQGAYQPQHF. In DNA form, the CDR3 reads TGTGCCTGGAGCTCCGGACAGGGGGCTTACCAGCCCCAGCATTTT.

The rearrangement links TRBV9 to TRBJ2-3; 11 nucleotides match TRBD2. The CDR3 consists of 16 residues. CDR1 SGDLS and CDR2 YYNGEE come from the germline V gene. V lost 3 bases to trimming and J lost 6 bases; unmatched junction nucleotides: 9. In DNA, the CDR3 is TGTGCCAGCAGCGCAATGGTAGCGGGGGGGCAGGATACGCAGTATTTT. Translating it yields CASSAMVAGGQDTQYF.

This clone was counted once. The DNA for the CDR3 is TGTGCCATCAGACCTTCAGCGGGGGGCCAATCAGATACGCAGTATTTT. This gives the protein CAIRPSAGGQSDTQYF. The rearrangement links TRBV10-3 to TRBJ2-3; 9 nucleotides match TRBD2. From germline, CDR1 is ENHRY and CDR2 SYGVKD. Trimming took 6 bases from V and 4 from J; bases not matched to a gene: 11. CDR3 length: 16 residues.

V gene TRBV2 combines with J gene TRBJ2-3; D possibly corresponds to TRBD2 (6 bases). This CDR3 is built from 15 residues. V was shortened by 2 bases and J by 6 bases, with 15 bases between the two germline ends. CDR1 and CDR2 (germline): SNHLY, FYNNEI. The CDR3 loop is CASSEYEGGGDTQYF. The CDR3 region has the DNA TGTGCCAGCAGTGAATATGAGGGTGGGGGGGATACGCAGTATTTT.

V usage is TRBV19 and J usage is TRBJ1-2; 7 nucleotides line up with TRBD1. Germline lookup yields CDR1 LNHDA and CDR2 SQIVND (reference sequence). Trimming removed 5 bases from V and 10 bases from J; junction bases left unmatched: 10. There are 13 residues in the CDR3. CDR3 loop: CASSLPDRRDYTF. The CDR3 bases are TGTGCCAGTAGTCTCCCGGACAGGCGTGACTACACCTTC.

J is TRBJ2-3 and V is TRBV14; 10 nucleotides match TRBD1. There are 19 residues in the CDR3. J lost 1 base, V lost 4 bases, and 14 bases had no gene match. Germline V gene data show CDR1 as SGHDN and CDR2 as FVKESK. The CDR3 nucleotides read TGTGCCAGCAGCCCGGAGACAGGGGGCCTCCCTGCGCGCACAGATACGCAGTATTTT. This sequence encodes CASSPETGGLPARTDTQYF.

This clone is a singleton in its sample. V and J are TRBV5-1 and TRBJ2-7; 8 nucleotides match TRBD2. Trimming removed 4 bases from V and 3 bases from J; junction bases left unmatched: 3. CDR3 size: 13 residues. The germline V gene encodes CDR1 SGHRS and CDR2 YFSETQ. CDR3: CASSVGTSYEQYF. In DNA form, the CDR3 reads TGCGCCAGCAGCGTCGGGACTAGCTACGAGCAGTACTTC.

This chain uses TRBV6-1 with TRBJ2-5; D is perhaps TRBD1 (6 bases). CDR3 length: 13 residues. Trimming removed 5 bases at V and 3 bases at J, with 10 bases between. Per the germline V gene, CDR1 is MNHNS and CDR2 is SASEGT. CDR3 loop: CASSRTAEETQYF. The CDR3 coding sequence is TGTGCCAGCAGTAGGACAGCTGAAGAGACCCAGTACTTC.

This sequence joins TRBV7-8 and TRBJ2-7, with D maybe TRBD2 (5 bases). Germline-derived CDR1 and CDR2 are SGHVS and FQNEAQ. This CDR3 has 15 residues. The ends were cut back, 2 bases at V and 4 bases at J, with 15 bases in the middle. CDR3 bases: TGTGCCAGCAGCTTATGGGAGAGCAAGACTTACGAGCAGTACTTC. Residues: CASSLWESKTYEQYF. The full variable domain, in which reference TRBV7-8 and TRBJ2-7 provide the parts outside the CDR3, is GAGVSQSPRYKVAKRGQDVALRCDPISGHVSLFWYQQALGQGPEFLTYFQNEAQLDKSGLPSDRFFAERPEGSVSTLKIQRTQQEDSAVYLCASSLWESKTYEQYFGPGTRLTVT.

A single count supports this clone. The chain carries TRBV12-2 and TRBJ2-2; TRBD1, the table's D call, was not compared with the DNA. TRBV12-2 is recorded as a pseudogene. The CDR3 loop spans 16 amino acids. CDR3 sequence reads: CASRLATRGLTGELFF. The CDR3 DNA reads as TGTGCAAGTCGCTTAGCTACCAGGGGATTAACCGGGGAGCTGTTTTTT.

This chain uses TRBV19 with TRBJ2-7; D unclear. The germline CDR1 and CDR2 sequences are LNHDA and SQIVND (reference sequence). The CDR3 runs 11 residues. Deletions cut 7 bases from V and 5 bases from J, with 9 bases between. The CDR3: CASMQSDEQYF. As DNA, the CDR3 is TGTGCCAGTATGCAGTCAGACGAGCAGTACTTC.

The chain carries TRBV11-2 and TRBJ2-5; D gene unclear. The CDR3 contains 13 residues. V shed 1 base and J shed 5 bases, with 8 bases lying between them. Germline V CDR1 and CDR2: SGHAT, FQNNGV. CDR3 bases: TGTGCCAGCAGCTTAGCCCTTCTTGAGACCCAGTACTTC. It encodes CASSLALLETQYF.